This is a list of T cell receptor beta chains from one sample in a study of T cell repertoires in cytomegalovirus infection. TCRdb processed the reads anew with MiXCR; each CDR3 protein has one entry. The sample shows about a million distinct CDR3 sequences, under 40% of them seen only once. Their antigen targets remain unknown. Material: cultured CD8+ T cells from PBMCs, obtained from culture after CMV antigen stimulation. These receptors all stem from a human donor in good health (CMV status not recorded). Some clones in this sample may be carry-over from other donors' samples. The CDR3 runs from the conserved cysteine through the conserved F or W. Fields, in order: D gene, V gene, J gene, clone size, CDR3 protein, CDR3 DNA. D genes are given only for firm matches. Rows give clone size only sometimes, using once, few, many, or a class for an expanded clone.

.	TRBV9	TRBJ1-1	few	CASSVGVGGGTEAFF	TGTGCCAGCAGCGTAGGGGTAGGAGGGGGTACTGAAGCTTTCTTT
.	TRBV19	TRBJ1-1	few	CASKQGWDTEAFF	TGTGCCAGTAAGCAGGGGTGGGATACTGAAGCTTTCTTT
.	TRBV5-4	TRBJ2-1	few	CASSPRGANEQFF	TGTGCCAGCAGCCCGAGGGGAGCCAATGAGCAGTTCTTC
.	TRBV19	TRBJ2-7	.	CASSPTEGDEQYF	TGTGCCAGTAGTCCCACGGAGGGAGACGAGCAGTACTTC
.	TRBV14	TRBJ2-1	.	CASSQEKGPAPGFDEQFF	TGTGCCAGCAGCCAAGAAAAAGGGCCGGCCCCCGGGTTCGATGAGCAGTTCTTC
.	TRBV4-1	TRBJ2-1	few	CASSQRQEGNEQFF	TGCGCCAGCAGCCAACGTCAGGAGGGGAATGAGCAGTTCTTC
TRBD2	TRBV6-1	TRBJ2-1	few	CASSEVPSGGYNEQFF	TGTGCCAGCAGTGAAGTTCCTAGCGGGGGTTACAATGAGCAGTTCTTC
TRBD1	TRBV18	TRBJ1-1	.	CASSPQGQGLNTEAFF	TGTGCCAGCTCACCACAGGGACAGGGATTGAACACTGAAGCTTTCTTT
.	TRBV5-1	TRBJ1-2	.	CASSLMTDRFYGYTF	TGCGCCAGCAGCTTAATGACCGACAGGTTCTATGGCTACACCTTC
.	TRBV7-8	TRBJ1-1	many	CASSTATVNTEAFF	TGTGCCAGCAGCACAGCGACGGTGAACACTGAAGCTTTCTTT
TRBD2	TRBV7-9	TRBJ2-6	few	CASRGGAVKLTNVLTF	TGTGCCAGCAGGGGAGGGGCGGTAAAGTTGACCAACGTCCTGACTTTC
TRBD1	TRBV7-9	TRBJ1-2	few	CASSLRGTGNYGYTF	TGTGCCAGCAGCTTAAGGGGGACAGGGAACTATGGCTACACCTTC
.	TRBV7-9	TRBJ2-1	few	CASSTAYIYNEQFF	TGTGCCAGCAGCACGGCATATATATACAATGAGCAGTTCTTC
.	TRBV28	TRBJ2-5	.	CATGGAVYQETQYF	TGTGCCACCGGTGGGGCGGTCTACCAAGAGACCCAGTACTTC
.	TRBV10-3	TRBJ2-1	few	CAIGLHGTKRDNEQFF	TGTGCCATCGGACTCCACGGGACAAAGCGAGACAATGAGCAGTTCTTC
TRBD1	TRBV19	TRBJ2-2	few	CASRGDGQGLNTGELFF	TGTGCCAGTAGGGGGGATGGACAGGGATTGAACACCGGGGAGCTGTTTTTT
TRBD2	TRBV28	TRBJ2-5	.	CASSVLLAGLKETQYF	TGTGCCAGCAGTGTACTTTTAGCGGGGTTGAAGGAGACCCAGTACTTC
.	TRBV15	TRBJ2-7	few	CATSRDRGLSYEQYF	TGTGCCACCAGCAGAGATCGGGGGCTCTCCTACGAGCAGTACTTC
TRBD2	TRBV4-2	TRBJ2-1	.	CASNQEGGGDEQFF	TGTGCCAGCAACCAAGAAGGCGGGGGGGATGAGCAGTTCTTC
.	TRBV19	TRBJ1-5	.	CASSITSVYQPQHF	TGTGCCAGTAGTATCACAAGCGTGTATCAGCCCCAGCATTTT
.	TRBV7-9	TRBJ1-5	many	CASSRDSPEPQHF	TGTGCCAGCAGCCGAGACAGTCCAGAGCCCCAGCATTTT
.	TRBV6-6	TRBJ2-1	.	CASSNYRVSYNEQFF	TGTGCCAGCAGCAACTACAGGGTCTCCTACAATGAGCAGTTCTTC
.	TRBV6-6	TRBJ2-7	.	CASQGKGYEQYF	TGTGCCTCACAGGGAAAAGGGTACGAGCAGTACTTC
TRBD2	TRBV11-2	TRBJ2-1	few	CASSLGLASIYNEQFF	TGTGCCAGCAGCTTAGGACTAGCGAGTATCTACAATGAGCAGTTCTTC
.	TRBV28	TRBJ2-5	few	CASSLPGPAETQYF	TGTGCCAGCAGTCTCCCAGGGCCAGCGGAGACCCAGTACTTT
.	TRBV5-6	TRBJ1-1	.	CASSRPWGVDGNTEAFF	TGTGCCAGCAGCCGGCCTTGGGGGGTGGATGGGAACACTGAAGCTTTCTTT
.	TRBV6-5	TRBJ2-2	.	CASSYSTQGTGELFF	TGTGCCAGCAGTTACTCTACCCAGGGGACCGGGGAGCTGTTTTTT
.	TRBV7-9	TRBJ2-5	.	CASSYRDTKETQYF	TGTGCCAGCAGCTACCGAGACACTAAAGAGACCCAGTACTTC
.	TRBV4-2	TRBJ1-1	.	CASSRVVDSNTEAFF	TGTGCCAGCAGCCGGGTCGTCGACAGCAACACTGAAGCTTTCTTT
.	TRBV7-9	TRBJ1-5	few	CASTLTSNQPQHF	TGTGCCAGCACCCTAACTAGCAATCAGCCCCAGCATTTT
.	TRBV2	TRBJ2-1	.	CASKQPNEQFF	TGTGCCAGCAAACAGCCCAATGAGCAGTTCTTC
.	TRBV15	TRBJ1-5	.	CATEMVDMGFYSNQPQHF	TGTGCCACCGAAATGGTCGACATGGGTTTCTATAGCAATCAGCCCCAGCATTTT
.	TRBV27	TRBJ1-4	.	CASSRGGWNEKLFF	TGTGCCAGCAGTCGCGGAGGGTGGAATGAAAAACTGTTTTTT
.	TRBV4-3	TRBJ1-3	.	CASSQDNGGNTIYF	TGCGCCAGCAGCCAAGATAACGGTGGAAACACCATATATTTT
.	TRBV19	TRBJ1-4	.	CASANEKLFF	TGTGCCAGCGCTAATGAAAAACTGTTTTTT
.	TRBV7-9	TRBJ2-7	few	CASSFYPSEQYF	TGTGCCAGCAGCTTCTACCCGTCCGAGCAGTACTTC